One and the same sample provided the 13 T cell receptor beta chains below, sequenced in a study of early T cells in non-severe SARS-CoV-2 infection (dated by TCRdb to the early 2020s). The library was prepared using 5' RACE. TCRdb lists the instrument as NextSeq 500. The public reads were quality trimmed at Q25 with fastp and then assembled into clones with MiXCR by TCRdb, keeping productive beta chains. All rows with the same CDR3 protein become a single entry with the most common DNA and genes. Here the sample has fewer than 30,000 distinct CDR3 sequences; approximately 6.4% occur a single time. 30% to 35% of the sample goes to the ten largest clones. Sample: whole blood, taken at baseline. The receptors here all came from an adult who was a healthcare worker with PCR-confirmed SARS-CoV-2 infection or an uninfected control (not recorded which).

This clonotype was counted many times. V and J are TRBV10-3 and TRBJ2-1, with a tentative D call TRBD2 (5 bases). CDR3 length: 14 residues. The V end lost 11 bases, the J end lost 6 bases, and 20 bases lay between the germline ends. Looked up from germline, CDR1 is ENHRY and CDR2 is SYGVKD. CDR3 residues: CAAQGRGGGNEQFF. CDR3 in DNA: TGTGCCGCACAAGGGAGAGGCGGCGGCAATGAGCAGTTCTTC.

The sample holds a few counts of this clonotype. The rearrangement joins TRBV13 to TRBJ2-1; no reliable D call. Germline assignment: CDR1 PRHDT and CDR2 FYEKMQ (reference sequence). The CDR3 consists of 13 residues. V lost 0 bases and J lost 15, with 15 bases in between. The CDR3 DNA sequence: TGTGCCAGCAGCTTAGGCCGGGCTCCTCGGGCGTTCTTC. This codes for CASSLGRAPRAFF.

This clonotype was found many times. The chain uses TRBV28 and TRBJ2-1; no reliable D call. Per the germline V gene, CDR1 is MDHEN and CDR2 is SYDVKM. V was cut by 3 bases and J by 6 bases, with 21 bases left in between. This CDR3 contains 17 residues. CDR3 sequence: CASSFPGGERIVNEQFF. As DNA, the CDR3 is TGTGCCAGCAGTTTCCCAGGCGGTGAGAGAATAGTCAATGAGCAGTTCTTC.

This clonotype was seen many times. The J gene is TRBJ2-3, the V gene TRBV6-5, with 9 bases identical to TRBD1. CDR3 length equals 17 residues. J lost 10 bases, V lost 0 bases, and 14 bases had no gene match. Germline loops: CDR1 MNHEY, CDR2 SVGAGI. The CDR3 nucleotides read TGTGCCAGCAGTTACTCGATTTCGGGACAGGGAGGGACAGCGCAGTATTTT. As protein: CASSYSISGQGGTAQYF.

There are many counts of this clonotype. The CDR3 sequence is CASTRDRDTAGSNQPQHF. CDR3 in DNA: TGTGCCAGCACCAGAGACAGGGATACGGCTGGCAGCAATCAGCCCCAGCATTTT. This chain connects TRBV27 to TRBJ1-5, with 7 bases aligning to TRBD1. The germline V gene has CDR1 MNHEY and CDR2 SMNVEV (reference sequence). J lost 1 base, V lost 7 bases, and 16 bases had no gene match. This CDR3 is built from 18 residues.

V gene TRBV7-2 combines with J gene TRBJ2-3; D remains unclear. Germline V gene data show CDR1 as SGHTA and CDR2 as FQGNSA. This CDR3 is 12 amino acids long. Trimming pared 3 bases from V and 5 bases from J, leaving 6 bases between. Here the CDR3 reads CASSFSGDTQYF. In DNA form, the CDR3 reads TGTGCCAGCAGCTTTTCCGGAGATACGCAGTATTTT.

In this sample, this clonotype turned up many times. Here the CDR3 reads CASSPDRFSYEQYF. The CDR3 coding sequence is TGTGCCAGCTCACCCGACCGCTTCTCCTACGAGCAGTACTTC. The chain has TRBV18 and TRBJ2-7, with D uncertain. V was clipped by 3 bases and J by 0 bases, with 9 bases between them. Germline CDR1 is KGHSH and CDR2 is LQKENI. This CDR3 is built from 14 residues.

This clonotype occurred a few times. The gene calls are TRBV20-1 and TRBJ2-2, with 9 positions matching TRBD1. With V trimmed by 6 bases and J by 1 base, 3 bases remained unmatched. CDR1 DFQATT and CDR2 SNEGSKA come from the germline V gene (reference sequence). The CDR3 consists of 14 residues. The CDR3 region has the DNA TGCAGTGCCGCGGGACAGGGGAACACCGGGGAGCTGTTTTTT. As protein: CSAAGQGNTGELFF.

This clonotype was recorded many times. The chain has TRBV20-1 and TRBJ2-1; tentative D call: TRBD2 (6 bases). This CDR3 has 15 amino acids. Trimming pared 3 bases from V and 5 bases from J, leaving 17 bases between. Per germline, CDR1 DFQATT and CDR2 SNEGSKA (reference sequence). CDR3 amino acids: CSASNLAANNNEQFF. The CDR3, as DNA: TGCAGTGCTAGTAACTTAGCGGCAAATAACAATGAGCAGTTCTTC.

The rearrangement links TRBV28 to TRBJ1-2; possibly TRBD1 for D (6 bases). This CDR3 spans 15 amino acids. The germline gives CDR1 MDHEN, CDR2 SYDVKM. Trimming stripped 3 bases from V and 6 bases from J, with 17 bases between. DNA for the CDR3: TGTGCCAGCAGTTTGACTTCACAGGGAATAAATGGCTACACCTTC. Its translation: CASSLTSQGINGYTF.

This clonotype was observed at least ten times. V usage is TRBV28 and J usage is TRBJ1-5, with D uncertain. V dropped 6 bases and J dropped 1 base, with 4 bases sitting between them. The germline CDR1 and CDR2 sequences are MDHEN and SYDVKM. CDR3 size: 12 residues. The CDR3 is CASRNSNQPQHF. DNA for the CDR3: TGTGCCAGCAGAAACAGCAATCAGCCCCAGCATTTT.

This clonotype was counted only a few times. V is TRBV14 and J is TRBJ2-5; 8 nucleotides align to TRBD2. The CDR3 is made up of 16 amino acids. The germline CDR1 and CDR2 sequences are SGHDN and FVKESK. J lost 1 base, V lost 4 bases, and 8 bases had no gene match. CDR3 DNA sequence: TGTGCCAGCAGCCTCCGGGGGGGGGGCTCCCAAGAGACCCAGTACTTC. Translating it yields CASSLRGGGSQETQYF.

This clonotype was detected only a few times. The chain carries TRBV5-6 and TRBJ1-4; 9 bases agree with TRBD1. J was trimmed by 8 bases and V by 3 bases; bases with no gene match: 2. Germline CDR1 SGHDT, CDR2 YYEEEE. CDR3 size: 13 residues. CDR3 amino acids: CASSWGQGEKLFF. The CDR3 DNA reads TGTGCCAGCAGCTGGGGACAGGGAGAAAAACTGTTTTTT. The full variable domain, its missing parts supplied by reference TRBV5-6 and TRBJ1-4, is DAGVTQSPTHLIKTRGQQVTLRCSPKSGHDTVSWYQQALGQGPQFIFQYYEEEERQRGNFPDRFSGHQFPNYSSELNVNALLLGDSALYLCASSWGQGEKLFFGSGTQLSVL.